This TCR beta chain was retrieved from a study of OX40 agonist ivuxolimab in advanced cancers. Study overall: Every 2 weeks, ivuxolimab was infused into the patients intravenously at between 0.01 and 10 mg/kg. The diagnoses of dose-escalation patients were hepatocellular carcinoma, melanoma, renal cell or head and neck cancer.

To note about this clone: Its antigen is not known.

Findings and caveats of the study: The mean number of expanded clones was higher in CD8+ T cells than in CD4+. Blood T cells, both CD4+ and CD8+, expanded clonally by week 6 at 0.1 to 3.0 mg/kg.

Measured with immunoSEQ multiplex PCR; TCRdb has only the in-frame clones, and not every one. The sample has 65,000 to 95,000 clones, around 87% seen once. Trimming shortened V by 4 bases and J by 5 bases, and 11 bases separated the two germline ends. CDR1 is LNHDA, CDR2 SQIVND, per germline (reference sequence). The CDR3 loop spans 14 amino acids. The sequencing here drew on CD4+ or CD8+ T cells sorted from blood, taken in a trial of the OX40 agonist ivuxolimab. The gene calls are TRBV19 and TRBJ2-2, with TRBD1 as a possible D gene (7 bases). The sequence came from an adult with an advanced solid tumor such as melanoma, head and neck, liver or kidney cancer. The DNA of the CDR3 is TGTGCCAGTAGTAAACAGGGGAGGACCGGGGAGCTGTTTTTT. Translation gives CASSKQGRTGELFF.